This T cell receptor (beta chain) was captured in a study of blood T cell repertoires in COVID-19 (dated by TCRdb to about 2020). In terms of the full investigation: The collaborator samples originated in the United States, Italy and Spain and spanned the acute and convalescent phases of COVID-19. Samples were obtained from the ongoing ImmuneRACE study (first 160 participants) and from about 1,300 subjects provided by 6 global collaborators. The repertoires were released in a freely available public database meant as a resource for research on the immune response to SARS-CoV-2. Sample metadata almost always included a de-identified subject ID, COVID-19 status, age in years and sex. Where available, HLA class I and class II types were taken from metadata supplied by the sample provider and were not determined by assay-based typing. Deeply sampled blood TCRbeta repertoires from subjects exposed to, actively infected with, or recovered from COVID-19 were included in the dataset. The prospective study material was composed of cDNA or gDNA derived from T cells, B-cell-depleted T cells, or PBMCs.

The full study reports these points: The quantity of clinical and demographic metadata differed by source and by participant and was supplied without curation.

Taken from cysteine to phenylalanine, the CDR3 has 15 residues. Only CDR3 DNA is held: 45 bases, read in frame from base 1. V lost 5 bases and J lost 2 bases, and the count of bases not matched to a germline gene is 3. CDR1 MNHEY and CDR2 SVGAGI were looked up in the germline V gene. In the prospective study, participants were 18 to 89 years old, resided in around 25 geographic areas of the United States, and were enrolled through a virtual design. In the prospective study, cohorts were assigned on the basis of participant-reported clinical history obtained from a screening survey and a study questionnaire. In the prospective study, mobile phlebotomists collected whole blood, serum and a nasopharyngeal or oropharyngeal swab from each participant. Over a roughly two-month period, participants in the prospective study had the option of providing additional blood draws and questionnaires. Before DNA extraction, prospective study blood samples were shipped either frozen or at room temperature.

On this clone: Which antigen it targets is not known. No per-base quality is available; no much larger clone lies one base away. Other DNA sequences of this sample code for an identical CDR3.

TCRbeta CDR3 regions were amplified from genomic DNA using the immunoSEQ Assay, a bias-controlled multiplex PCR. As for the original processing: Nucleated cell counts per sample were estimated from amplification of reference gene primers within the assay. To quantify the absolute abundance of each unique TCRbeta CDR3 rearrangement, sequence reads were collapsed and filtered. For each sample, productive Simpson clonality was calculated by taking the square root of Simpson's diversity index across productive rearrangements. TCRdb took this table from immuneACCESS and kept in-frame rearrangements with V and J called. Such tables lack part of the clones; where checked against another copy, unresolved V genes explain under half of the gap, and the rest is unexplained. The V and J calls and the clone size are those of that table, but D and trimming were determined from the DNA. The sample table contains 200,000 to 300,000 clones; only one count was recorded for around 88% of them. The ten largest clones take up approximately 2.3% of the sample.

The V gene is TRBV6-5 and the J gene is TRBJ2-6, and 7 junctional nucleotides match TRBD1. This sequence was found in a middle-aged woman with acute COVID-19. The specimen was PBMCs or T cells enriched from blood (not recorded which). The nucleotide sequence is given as TGTGCCAGCAGTCAGACAGGGACTGGGGCCAACGTCCTGACTTTC. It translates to CASSQTGTGANVLTF.